The rows below give T cell receptor beta chains drawn from one sample of a study of cytomegalovirus exposure and HLA in healthy donors. TCRdb's copy holds only in-frame clones and misses some; the assay was immunoSEQ multiplex PCR. The data show about 170,000 clones, with over 75% seen just once and about 2% held by the top ten. Sequencing used PBMCs. The source is a male donor in good health and CMV-seronegative. The CDR3 runs from the conserved cysteine through the conserved F or W. Fields, in order: D gene, J gene, V gene, clone size, CDR3 protein, CDR3 DNA. The D gene is left open where the match is weak. A row's size may be missing; if present it is once, few, many or a size class.

>.|TRBJ1-1|TRBV19|once
CASSYPRGGSNTEAFF
TGTGCCAGTAGTTACCCTCGGGGGGGATCGAACACTGAAGCTTTCTTT
>.|TRBJ1-2|TRBV11-2|.
CASSPTQDYGYTF
TGTGCCAGCAGCCCAACACAGGACTATGGCTACACCTTC
>TRBD2|TRBJ2-7|TRBV29-1|.
CSVKTSGSYEQYF
TGCAGCGTCAAGACTAGCGGCTCCTACGAGCAGTACTTC
>.|TRBJ1-2|TRBV5-4|.
CASSLLWKQDGYTF
TGTGCCAGCAGCTTGCTCTGGAAACAGGATGGCTACACCTTC
>.|TRBJ1-5|TRBV12-5|.
CASGLGPQGPQHF
TGTGCTAGTGGTCTGGGACCGCAGGGGCCCCAGCATTTT
>TRBD1|TRBJ2-7|TRBV15|.
CATSRDPGQASYEQYF
TGTGCCACCAGCAGAGATCCGGGACAGGCTTCCTACGAGCAGTACTTC
>TRBD1|TRBJ1-2|TRBV5-1|once
CASSQPGQGKGGYTF
TGCGCCAGCAGCCAGCCGGGACAGGGCAAGGGTGGCTACACCTTC
>TRBD1|TRBJ2-7|TRBV7-8|.
CASSLGRRDRSPYEQYF
TGTGCCAGCAGCTTAGGTAGGAGGGACAGGAGCCCCTACGAGCAGTACTTC
>TRBD1|TRBJ2-1|TRBV9|.
CASSAVGTGGNEQFF
TGTGCCAGCAGCGCGGTAGGGACAGGGGGCAATGAGCAGTTCTTC
>.|TRBJ1-1|TRBV7-8|.
CASSLAVQGTTEAFF
TGTGCCAGCAGCTTAGCGGTACAGGGCACCACTGAAGCTTTCTTT
>.|TRBJ1-2|TRBV29-1|.
CSVVRGFYGYTF
TGCAGCGTTGTCCGGGGGTTCTATGGCTACACCTTC
>.|TRBJ1-1|TRBV10-3|.
CAISELGSMNTEAFF
TGTGCCATCAGTGAATTGGGCAGTATGAACACTGAAGCTTTCTTT
>.|TRBJ2-5|TRBV7-9|.
CASSAGQVRETQYF
TGTGCCAGCAGCGCGGGCCAAGTCCGAGAGACCCAGTACTTC
>.|TRBJ2-3|TRBV5-1|.
CASSSSTDTQYF
TGCGCCAGCAGCTCCTCCACAGATACGCAGTATTTT
>TRBD2|TRBJ2-3|TRBV10-3|few
CAMSTSGATDTQYF
TGTGCCATGTCGACTAGCGGGGCCACAGATACGCAGTATTTT
>.|TRBJ1-5|TRBV27|.
CASSLYPPRNNQPQHF
TGTGCCAGCAGTCTTTATCCCCCGAGGAACAATCAGCCCCAGCATTTT
>.|TRBJ1-6|TRBV19|.
CASSTPTPGVSPLHF
TGTGCCAGTAGTACCCCGACCCCAGGGGTGTCACCCCTCCACTTT
>TRBD1|TRBJ1-5|TRBV7-9|.
CASSLTGGGGNQPQHF
TGTGCCAGCAGCTTGACAGGGGGAGGAGGCAATCAGCCCCAGCATTTT
>.|TRBJ2-1|TRBV6-6|.
CASSYPEALQYEQFF
TGTGCCAGCAGTTACCCGGAGGCCCTCCAGTATGAGCAGTTCTTC
>TRBD1|TRBJ1-2|TRBV19|.
CASSMGGQGYYGYTF
TGTGCCAGTAGCATGGGGGGACAGGGGTACTATGGCTACACCTTC
>.|TRBJ1-1|TRBV6-5|.
CASSLLTTNTEAFF
TGTGCCAGCAGTCTATTGACAACGAACACTGAAGCTTTCTTT
>.|TRBJ1-2|TRBV18|.
CASSLEGNGYTF
TGTGCCAGCTCCCTGGAGGGCAATGGCTACACCTTC
>.|TRBJ1-2|TRBV14|few
CASSPSIGENYGYTF
TGTGCCAGCAGCCCCTCCATCGGGGAAAACTATGGCTACACCTTC
>TRBD2|TRBJ2-3|TRBV7-9|few
CASSFFLARGASDTQYF
TGTGCCAGCAGCTTCTTTCTAGCGCGGGGGGCGTCAGATACGCAGTATTTT
>.|TRBJ2-3|TRBV7-6|.
CASSLGSRAEPSTDTQYF
TGTGCCAGCAGCTTAGGCTCGCGGGCAGAACCTAGCACAGATACGCAGTATTTT
>TRBD1|TRBJ1-2|TRBV5-6|.
CASSKGLGQGGYGYTF
TGTGCCAGCAGCAAAGGACTAGGACAGGGCGGCTATGGCTACACCTTC
>.|TRBJ1-2|TRBV5-4|.
CASSLEEKWGYTF
TGTGCCAGCAGCTTGGAGGAGAAGTGGGGCTACACCTTC
>.|TRBJ2-2|TRBV10-1|once
CASSETVFQGAGELFF
TGCGCCAGCAGTGAGACGGTATTCCAGGGCGCCGGGGAGCTGTTTTTT
>TRBD1|TRBJ1-2|TRBV5-1|.
CASSLTGGPSYGYTF
TGCGCCAGCAGCTTAACAGGGGGTCCAAGCTATGGCTACACCTTC